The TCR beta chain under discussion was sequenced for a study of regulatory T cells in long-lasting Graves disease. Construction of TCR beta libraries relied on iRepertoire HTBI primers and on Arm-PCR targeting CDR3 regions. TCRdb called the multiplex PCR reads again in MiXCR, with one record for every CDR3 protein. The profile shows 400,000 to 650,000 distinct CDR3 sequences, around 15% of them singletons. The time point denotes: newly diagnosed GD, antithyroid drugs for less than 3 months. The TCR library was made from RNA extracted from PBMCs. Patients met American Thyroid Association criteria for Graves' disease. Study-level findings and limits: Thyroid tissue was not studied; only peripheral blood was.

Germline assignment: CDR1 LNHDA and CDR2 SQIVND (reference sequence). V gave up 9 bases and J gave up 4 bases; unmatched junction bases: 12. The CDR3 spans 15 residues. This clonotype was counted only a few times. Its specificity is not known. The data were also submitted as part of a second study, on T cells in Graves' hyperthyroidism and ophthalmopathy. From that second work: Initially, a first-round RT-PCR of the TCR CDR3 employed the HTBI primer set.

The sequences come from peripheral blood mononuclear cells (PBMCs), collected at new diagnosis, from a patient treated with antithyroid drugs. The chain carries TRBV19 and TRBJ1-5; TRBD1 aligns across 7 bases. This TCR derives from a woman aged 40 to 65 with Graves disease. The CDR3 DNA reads TGTGCCAGCATTATGTCGGGGACAGCGAATCAGCCCCAGCATTTT. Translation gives CASIMSGTANQPQHF. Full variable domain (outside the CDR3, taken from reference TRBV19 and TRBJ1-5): DGGITQSPKYLFRKEGQNVTLSCEQNLNHDAMYWYRQDPGQGLRLIYYSQIVNDFQKGDIAEGYSVSREKKESFPLTVTSAQKNPTAFYLCASIMSGTANQPQHFGDGTRLSIL.